These 5 T cell receptor beta chains were all obtained from the same sample, sequenced in a study of Tregs in tolerant kidney transplant recipients. The repertoire was sequenced with immunoSEQ multiplex PCR; TCRdb's copy has only in-frame clones and lacks some. Of roughly 66,000 clones in the sample, more than 90% were seen once. The specimen was CD8+ T cells from blood, collected before the transplant. Receptors originate from a human donor who received a combined kidney and bone marrow transplant.

V and J are TRBV28 and TRBJ2-3, with D possibly matching TRBD2 (6 bases). V was cut by 7 bases and J by 0 bases, with 17 bases left in between. Per the germline V gene, CDR1 is MDHEN and CDR2 is SYDVKM. The CDR3 extends over 16 amino acids. CDR3: CASKAGTPSSTDTQYF. The CDR3 nucleotides are TGTGCCAGCAAAGCCGGGACTCCTTCTAGCACAGATACGCAGTATTTT.

This rearrangement joins TRBV14 to TRBJ2-7; D not resolved. Germline V gene lookup returns CDR1 SGHDN and CDR2 FVKESK. The CDR3 totals 17 residues. V was clipped by 2 bases and J by 0 bases, with 17 bases between them. The CDR3 bases are TGTGCCAGCAGCCAAAGATCGTGGAGATTCCCCTCCTACGAGCAGTACTTC. Its protein product is CASSQRSWRFPSYEQYF. The full variable domain, its missing parts supplied by reference TRBV14 and TRBJ2-7, is EAGVTQFPSHSVIEKGQTVTLRCDPISGHDNLYWYRRVMGKEIKFLLHFVKESKQDESGMPNNRFLAERTGGTYSTLKVQPAELEDSGVYFCASSQRSWRFPSYEQYFGPGTRLTVT.

The rearrangement links TRBV6-6 to TRBJ2-5; 7 bases are shared with TRBD2. CDR1 MNHNY and CDR2 SVGAGI come from the germline V gene (reference sequence). With V trimmed by 7 bases and J by 5 bases, 10 bases remained unmatched. This CDR3 has 14 amino acids. The CDR3 here is CASNLGMGGETQYF. In DNA form, the CDR3 reads TGTGCCAGCAACCTCGGGATGGGGGGGGAGACCCAGTACTTC.

V and J are TRBV9 and TRBJ1-5, with 9 nucleotides matching TRBD1. This CDR3 has 18 residues. Germline V gene sequence: CDR1 SGDLS, CDR2 YYNGEE. The V and J ends lost 0 bases and 5 bases, in that order; junction bases with no gene match: 12. The CDR3 loop reads CASSVVASDRGSDQPQHF. As DNA, the CDR3 is TGTGCCAGCAGCGTAGTCGCTTCGGACAGGGGTAGTGATCAGCCCCAGCATTTT. Combining the CDR3 with reference TRBV9 and TRBJ1-5 gives the whole variable domain DSGVTQTPKHLITATGQRVTLRCSPRSGDLSVYWYQQSLDQGLQFLIQYYNGEERAKGNILERFSAQQFPDLHSELNLSSLELGDSALYFCASSVVASDRGSDQPQHFGDGTRLSIL.

The chain has TRBV6-5 and TRBJ1-1; D perhaps matches TRBD1 (5 bases). CDR1 MNHEY and CDR2 SVGAGI come from the germline V gene. The CDR3 spans 14 residues. The V end was cut by 5 bases, the J end by 2 bases, with 12 bases between. The CDR3 coding sequence is TGTGCCAGCAGTATAAACAGGTTTAACACTGAAGCTTTCTTT. Encoded protein: CASSINRFNTEAFF.